Listed here are 27 T cell receptor beta chains from one sample, sequenced in a study of T cell repertoires in cytomegalovirus infection. TCRdb redid the calling of the reads with MiXCR, one entry per CDR3 protein. In the table there are hundreds of thousands of distinct CDR3 sequences, around 30% of which are singletons. For these receptors, no antigen is known. The sequencing here drew on cultured PBMCs, taken from culture after CMV antigen stimulation. The receptor set was obtained from a human donor in good health (CMV status not recorded). Some clones in this sample may be carry-over from other donors' samples.

This clonotype was detected a few times. The gene calls are TRBV6-2 or TRBV6-3 and TRBJ2-7; a possible D gene is TRBD2 (6 bases). V shed 2 bases and J shed 7 bases, with 15 bases lying between them. The CDR3 has 14 residues. Germline V gives CDR1 MNHEY, CDR2 SVGEGT. CDR3 sequence reads: CASSYGYPGGEQYF. In DNA form, the CDR3 reads TGTGCCAGCAGTTACGGCTATCCTGGAGGGGAGCAGTACTTC.

CDR3 amino acids: CATSRTLTSGSDEQFF. In DNA form, the CDR3 reads TGTGCCACCAGCAGAACCCTGACTAGCGGGTCGGATGAGCAGTTCTTC. The rearrangement uses TRBV15 and TRBJ2-1, with 10 bases that match TRBD2. The CDR3 extends over 16 amino acids. CDR1 is LNHNV, CDR2 YYDKDF, per germline (reference sequence). J lost 8 bases, V lost 2 bases, and 9 bases had no gene match.

This clonotype was detected only a few times. V is TRBV6-2 or TRBV6-3 and J is TRBJ2-2; D remains unclear. CDR1 and CDR2 from the germline V gene are MNHEY and SVGEGT. The germline V and J ends were trimmed by 4 bases and 3 bases, with 18 bases remaining between them. This CDR3 spans 17 amino acids. Here the CDR3 reads CASSSASTGPYTGELFF. CDR3 nucleotides: TGTGCCAGCAGTTCAGCGTCTACCGGGCCCTACACCGGGGAGCTGTTTTTT.

The rearrangement links TRBV20-1 to TRBJ2-7; D is unclear. This CDR3 comprises 14 residues. In germline, CDR1 is DFQATT, CDR2 SNEGSKA (reference sequence). The CDR3 region has the DNA TGCAGGCGGCGCGATCCCGGGTCCCCCTACGAGCAGTACTTC. This sequence encodes CRRRDPGSPYEQYF.

This chain joins TRBV6-6 and TRBJ1-6; no clear D. The CDR3 has 14 amino acids. Trimming shortened V by 5 bases and J by 5 bases, and 10 bases separated the two germline ends. Per the germline V gene, CDR1 is MNHNY and CDR2 is SVGAGI (reference sequence). For the CDR3, the DNA is TGTGCCAGCAGTCAAGACCTTGATAATTCACCCCTCCACTTT. This sequence encodes CASSQDLDNSPLHF.

The table lists this clonotype with many counts. Germline is not matched at one junction end, which may reflect a read error. The CDR3 coding sequence is TGTGCCAGCAGCCTAGCGGGAGGGTCCGGTGAGCAGTTCTTC. It specifies CASSLAGGSGEQFF. The chain links TRBV7-9 to TRBJ2-1, with TRBD2 matching over 12 bases. Germline loops: CDR1 SEHNR, CDR2 FQNEAQ (reference sequence). The CDR3 totals 14 residues.

This clonotype was detected only a few times. The V gene is TRBV6-5, the J gene TRBJ2-7; 8 positions match TRBD2. The CDR3 runs 15 residues. Germline V CDR1 and CDR2: MNHEY, SVGAGI. V trimming: 5 bases; J trimming: 2 bases; junction bases outside the gene matches: 8. This CDR3 is CASSLIAGTPYEQYF. The CDR3 coding sequence is TGTGCCAGCAGTCTCATAGCGGGGACACCCTACGAGCAGTACTTC.

The chain uses TRBV11-2 and TRBJ1-4, with no clear D. Looked up from germline, CDR1 is SGHAT and CDR2 is FQNNGV. This CDR3 region has 15 residues. The germline V and J ends were trimmed by 4 bases and 1 base, with 10 bases remaining between them. CDR3 residues: CASSSRRGTNEKLFF. The CDR3 coding sequence is TGTGCCAGCAGCTCACGGCGCGGAACTAATGAAAAACTGTTTTTT.

The chain is built from TRBV27 and TRBJ2-5; 8 bases map to TRBD1. Germline assignment: CDR1 MNHEY and CDR2 SMNVEV (reference sequence). The trim removed 6 bases at V and 3 bases at J, leaving 6 bases unmatched. The CDR3 spans 14 residues. The CDR3 spells CASSLTTGEETQYF. CDR3 bases: TGTGCCAGCAGCTTAACGACAGGGGAAGAGACCCAGTACTTC.

This clonotype was counted at least ten times. CDR3 loop: CASSATGLRNTEAFF. CDR3 nucleotides: TGTGCCAGCAGCGCCACTGGTCTCCGGAACACTGAAGCTTTCTTT. This sequence joins TRBV7-6 and TRBJ1-1, with D unresolved. The CDR3 has 15 residues. The V end was cut by 5 bases, the J end by 1 base, with 14 bases between. CDR1 is SGHVS and CDR2 is FNYEAQ in the germline V gene.

This clonotype was recorded a few times. The V call is TRBV4-3, the J call TRBJ1-6; D call uncertain. The germline gives CDR1 LGHNA, CDR2 YSLEER. V lost 0 bases and J lost 7, with 7 bases in between. The CDR3 spans 14 residues. The DNA for the CDR3 is TGCGCCAGCAGCCAAGATTCAGGAAATTCACCCCTCCACTTT. The encoded protein is CASSQDSGNSPLHF.

This clonotype was observed a handful of times. This chain links TRBV6-8 with TRBJ1-5, with a tentative D call TRBD1 (5 bases). The CDR3 loop spans 16 amino acids. Germline CDR1 reads MNHGY; CDR2 reads SAAAGT. The V gene lost 5 bases and the J gene lost 9 bases, with 23 bases spanning the gap. CDR3 nucleotide sequence: TGTGCCAGCAGTGACGGAGGGACTCTCTTTTCGTGGCCCCAGCATTTT. This sequence encodes CASSDGGTLFSWPQHF.

This sequence joins TRBV20-1 and TRBJ1-5, with 9 bases lining up with TRBD1. CDR3 length equals 14 residues. Germline V gene lookup returns CDR1 DFQATT and CDR2 SNEGSKA (reference sequence). The trim removed 6 bases at V and 7 bases at J, leaving 10 bases unmatched. The chain's CDR3 is CSAATGGLGQPQHF. Written as DNA, the CDR3 is TGCAGTGCCGCGACAGGGGGACTCGGCCAGCCCCAGCATTTT.

The chain is built from TRBV7-2 and TRBJ2-5, with TRBD2 matching 11 bases. With 4 bases clipped from V and 5 bases from J, the junction kept 15 bases outside the gene matches. The CDR3 is 18 amino acids. The germline V gene has CDR1 SGHTA and CDR2 FQGNSA. The CDR3 here is CASSSALLAGAPPETQYF. The DNA for the CDR3 is TGTGCCAGCAGCTCGGCCCTACTAGCGGGGGCCCCTCCGGAGACCCAGTACTTC.

This clonotype was observed a single time. The J gene is TRBJ2-7, the V gene TRBV2, with 8 positions matching TRBD2. Germline CDR1 is SNHLY and CDR2 is FYNNEI. The CDR3 is 18 amino acids. After removal of 3 bases from V and 0 bases from J, the junction contained 13 bases not matched to a gene. The CDR3 loop is CASSEGGIAGLSSYEQYF. In nucleotides, the CDR3 is TGTGCCAGCAGTGAGGGCGGGATAGCGGGGTTGAGCTCCTACGAGCAGTACTTC.

The rearrangement links TRBV2 to TRBJ2-5; D unresolved. CDR3 length equals 15 residues. With 8 bases removed from V and 1 base from J, the gap between germline ends came to 17 bases. Germline V gene data show CDR1 as SNHLY and CDR2 as FYNNEI. CDR3 sequence reads: CASEDPFRPQETQYF. DNA of the CDR3: TGTGCCAGCGAGGACCCGTTCCGACCCCAAGAGACCCAGTACTTC.

This clonotype was seen many times. The chain joins TRBV7-2 to TRBJ1-6; TRBD1 might be the D (5 bases). The CDR3 length is 17 residues. CDR1 and CDR2 (germline): SGHTA, FQGNSA. Between the trimmed V and J ends, which lost 1 base and 0 bases, there was a span of 10 bases. The CDR3 loop reads CASSLGDRRSYNSPLHF. The CDR3 nucleotides read TGTGCCAGCAGCTTAGGGGACCGCCGCTCCTATAATTCACCCCTCCACTTT. Combining the CDR3 with reference TRBV7-2 and TRBJ1-6 gives the whole variable domain GAGVSQSPSNKVTEKGKDVELRCDPISGHTALYWYRQSLGQGLEFLIYFQGNSAPDKSGLPSDRFSAERTGGSVSTLTIQRTQQEDSAVYLCASSLGDRRSYNSPLHFGNGTRLTVT.

The genes are TRBV27 and TRBJ1-2, with no clear D. Trimming left V 5 bases short and J 9 bases short, with 13 bases between. The CDR3 is 12 amino acids. The germline gives CDR1 MNHEY, CDR2 SMNVEV (reference sequence). CDR3 amino acids: CASSPLGNSYTF. The CDR3 bases are TGTGCCAGCAGTCCACTGGGTAATAGCTACACCTTC.

V and J are TRBV7-9 and TRBJ1-4, with TRBD1 matching over 7 bases. The J segment lost 10 bases and the V segment lost 5 bases, leaving 10 bases of the junction unmatched. The CDR3 runs 14 residues. Germline loops: CDR1 SEHNR, CDR2 FQNEAQ (reference sequence). The CDR3 DNA reads TGTGCCAGCAGCCACCGGGACAGCCAACTAAAACTGTTTTTT. It yields the protein CASSHRDSQLKLFF.

This clonotype was seen a handful of times. The rearrangement links TRBV5-1 to TRBJ2-7; TRBD2 might be the D (7 bases). This CDR3 has 16 residues. Germline loops: CDR1 SGHRS, CDR2 YFSETQ. Trimming removed 0 bases from V and 4 bases from J, with 17 bases in between. CDR3 protein: CASSLAQGGELYEQYF. CDR3 DNA: TGCGCCAGCAGCTTGGCACAGGGAGGGGAACTATACGAGCAGTACTTC.

The chain has TRBV6-6 and TRBJ2-7, with D maybe TRBD1 (6 bases). Germline V gene lookup returns CDR1 MNHNY and CDR2 SVGAGI (reference sequence). Trimming removed 8 bases from V and 3 bases from J, with 14 bases in between. The CDR3 runs 13 residues. CDR3 DNA: TGTGCCAGCGCCGTAACAGGGATCTACGAGCAGTACTTC. Translating it yields CASAVTGIYEQYF.

In its sample, this clonotype was seen a few times. The V gene is TRBV19, the J gene TRBJ1-5; TRBD1 is a possible D gene (5 bases). CDR1 is LNHDA, CDR2 SQIVND, per germline (reference sequence). Trimming took 3 bases from V and 9 from J, leaving 15 bases between them. The CDR3 sequence is 14 residues long. DNA of the CDR3: TGTGCCAGTAGTATCCGCGGAGGGGAAAGGCCCCAGCATTTT. Amino acid sequence: CASSIRGGERPQHF.

The sample holds a few counts of this clonotype. The chain uses TRBV20-1 and TRBJ2-1; 8 bases line up with TRBD2. The junction had 5 bases not matched to a gene; V was cut back by 6 bases and J by 4 bases. The CDR3 is made up of 13 amino acids. In germline, CDR1 is DFQATT, CDR2 SNEGSKA (reference sequence). Written as DNA, the CDR3 is TGCAGTGCGCCGGGACTAGTTTACAATGAGCAGTTCTTC. Protein product: CSAPGLVYNEQFF.

This clonotype was counted between two and nine times. The chain carries TRBV20-1 and TRBJ1-1; 7 nucleotides match TRBD1. The CDR3 is 13 residues long. Losses at the gene ends were 4 bases for V and 1 base for J; bases not matched to a gene: 3. Germline V gene lookup returns CDR1 DFQATT and CDR2 SNEGSKA (reference sequence). Here the CDR3 DNA reads TGCAGTGCTACCCGACAGGGGAACACTGAAGCTTTCTTT. It yields the protein CSATRQGNTEAFF.

The genes are TRBV7-6 and TRBJ1-4; D possibly corresponds to TRBD1 (5 bases). Looked up from germline, CDR1 is SGHVS and CDR2 is FNYEAQ. This CDR3 has 15 amino acids. Trimming left V 0 bases short and J 4 bases short, with 9 bases between. CDR3 DNA sequence: TGTGCCAGCAGCTTAGCGATGAGGGGTAATGAAAAACTGTTTTTT. Protein sequence: CASSLAMRGNEKLFF.

This clonotype was detected ten times or more. The chain combines TRBV7-2 with TRBJ1-1; 8 bases align to TRBD1. Unmatched junction bases numbered 7, after V lost 6 bases and J lost 4 bases. The CDR3 extends over 14 amino acids. Germline CDR1 and CDR2: SGHTA and FQGNSA. The CDR3 region has the DNA TGTGCCAGCAGGCGTGGGACAGGTATCACTGAAGCTTTCTTT. This translates into CASRRGTGITEAFF.

The table lists this clonotype with a count of one. The genes are TRBV6-5 and TRBJ2-1; the D gene is possibly TRBD2 (7 bases). The CDR3 loop spans 17 amino acids. Germline V gene data show CDR1 as MNHEY and CDR2 as SVGAGI. V lost 6 bases and J lost 8, with 26 bases in between. This CDR3 reads CASRNRHSYRAGDEQFF. Written as DNA, the CDR3 is TGTGCCAGCAGAAACCGGCATAGCTACAGGGCGGGGGATGAGCAGTTCTTC.